This T cell receptor beta chain was captured by sequencing in a study of cytomegalovirus exposure and HLA in healthy donors. Data came from immunoSEQ multiplex PCR; TCRdb stores just in-frame clones and leaves some out. The sample shows more than 120,000 clones, around 87% of them seen only once. V was cut by 7 bases and J by 5 bases, with 17 bases left in between. The CDR3 length is 15 residues. From germline, CDR1 is SNHLY and CDR2 FYNNEI. Concerning this clone: Its antigen is not identified.

Findings and limits, study-wide: In vitro work confirmed that a few CMV-associated chains recognize CMV antigens.

The genes are TRBV2 and TRBJ1-4; D remains ambiguous. The clonotype comes from a man younger than 35 in good health and CMV-seropositive. Input material: PBMCs. The CDR3 sequence: CASTSYGAGNEKLFF. CDR3 nucleotides: TGTGCCAGCACCTCATATGGAGCCGGCAATGAAAAACTGTTTTTT.